This section outlines one T cell receptor beta chain sequence together with its context. What it binds is not known. The PCR contained 60 Vbeta and 13 Jbeta primers. Per the original methods: Unique TCR beta chains totaled roughly 81 million in a later count, with about 11 million of them shared. The assay was immunoSEQ multiplex PCR, and TCRdb's table has in-frame clones only and misses some. V and J calls plus clone size are reproduced from that table; the DNA served to infer D and trimming. The table has tens of thousands of clones, around two thirds seen once. The data derive from a study of cytomegalovirus exposure and HLA in healthy donors. Germline V gene lookup returns CDR1 LGHNA and CDR2 YSLEER. The V and J ends lost 0 bases and 6 bases respectively, with 14 bases between them. This CDR3 has 16 amino acids. Study-wide points: Later analysis associated a missense DCLRE1C variant with TCR beta V- and J-gene trimming. Sequencing likely produced, as an artifact, a cluster of highly shared sequence variants. Reported findings show TCR beta sequences accurately forecast HLA-A and HLA-B alleles in most subjects.

The sequencing sample was made of PBMCs. This chain joins TRBV4-3 and TRBJ1-4; TRBD1 is a possible D gene (5 bases). This sequence was found in a woman aged 55-70 years in good health and CMV-seropositive. The CDR3 DNA reads TGCGCCAGCAGCCAAGATCGGGGGAGTCCTGATGAAAAACTGTTTTTT. Translated: CASSQDRGSPDEKLFF.